Below are 24 T cell receptor beta chains sequenced from a single sample in a study of blood T cell repertoires in COVID-19. The data were produced by immunoSEQ multiplex PCR, yet TCRdb's version contains in-frame clones alone and is incomplete. The profile shows approximately 120,000 clones, roughly 88% of them singletons. The sequencing input was peripheral blood. Receptor source: a woman over 75 with active or convalescent COVID-19.

The chain couples TRBV27 to TRBJ2-3; 11 nucleotides match TRBD2. The V and J ends lost 5 bases and 0 bases, in that order; junction bases with no gene match: 13. CDR3 length: 19 amino acids. The V gene's germline CDR1 is MNHEY and CDR2 SMNVEV (reference sequence). The CDR3 reads CASSELKISGRASTDTQYF. The DNA of the CDR3 is TGTGCCAGCAGTGAACTGAAGATTAGCGGGAGGGCCAGCACAGATACGCAGTATTTT.

This sequence joins TRBV3-1 (or the pseudogene TRBV3-2) and TRBJ2-1, with TRBD1 matching over 9 bases. Per germline, CDR1 LGHDT and CDR2 YNNKEL (reference sequence). Trimming cost V 8 bases and J 7 bases; bases outside gene matches: 6. CDR3 length: 13 residues. In nucleotides, the CDR3 is TGTGCCAGCGTCAAACAGGGGGCAAATGAGCAGTTCTTC. Translation gives CASVKQGANEQFF.

This clone was counted a single time. This rearrangement joins TRBV7-8 to TRBJ2-5; 14 bases align to TRBD2. The CDR3 consists of 19 residues. Germline V gives CDR1 SGHVS, CDR2 FQNEAQ. The trim removed 4 bases at V and 0 bases at J, leaving 10 bases unmatched. The CDR3 coding sequence is TGTGCCAGCAGCTCCTGGCCCCTGGGACTAGCGGGAGACCAAGAGACCCAGTACTTC. It encodes CASSSWPLGLAGDQETQYF.

This clone was seen repeatedly, ten times or more. The chain is built from TRBV20-1 and TRBJ1-2; D is uncertain. Germline values: CDR1 DFQATT, CDR2 SNEGSKA (reference sequence). V was cut by 3 bases and J by 7 bases, with 21 bases left in between. This CDR3 region has 15 residues. This CDR3 is CSASGGSLQMSGYTF. The CDR3 DNA is TGCAGTGCTAGTGGAGGGTCCTTACAGATGTCTGGCTACACCTTC.

The chain employs TRBV6-1 and TRBJ2-2; 7 nucleotides align to TRBD2. CDR1 MNHNS and CDR2 SASEGT come from the germline V gene. There are 16 residues in the CDR3. V dropped 3 bases and J dropped 4; count of bases not matched to a gene: 8. The CDR3 here is CASSELAGVGTGELFF. The CDR3 bases are TGTGCCAGCAGTGAGCTGGCGGGAGTGGGCACCGGGGAGCTGTTTTTT.

V is TRBV5-4 and J is TRBJ2-7; tentative D call: TRBD2 (6 bases). Per the germline V gene, CDR1 is SGHNT and CDR2 is YYREEE (reference sequence). The CDR3 consists of 12 residues. V was shortened by 5 bases and J by 2 bases, with 8 bases between the two germline ends. The CDR3 nucleotides are TGTGCCAGCAGGGAGGGACCCTACGAGCAGTACTTC. It translates to CASREGPYEQYF.

The V call is TRBV2, the J call TRBJ1-1; 7 nucleotides align to TRBD1. CDR1 is SNHLY and CDR2 is FYNNEI in the germline V gene. J gave up 5 bases and V 7 bases, and 4 bases lay outside the gene matches. The CDR3 has 12 residues. CDR3 region: CASTLRGTEAFF. CDR3 DNA sequence: TGTGCCAGCACCCTCAGGGGGACTGAAGCTTTCTTT.

The rearrangement uses TRBV28 and TRBJ2-7; D may be TRBD2 (5 bases). From germline, CDR1 is MDHEN and CDR2 SYDVKM. The CDR3 extends over 15 amino acids. V lost 5 bases and J 2 bases, leaving 16 bases between the germline ends. As DNA, the CDR3 is TGTGCCAGCAGTCTCCCTCGGACTCCCACCTACGAGCAGTACTTC. This gives the protein CASSLPRTPTYEQYF.

The chain joins TRBV28 to TRBJ2-7; D perhaps matches TRBD2 (5 bases). Germline values: CDR1 MDHEN, CDR2 SYDVKM. This CDR3 spans 15 amino acids. V lost 0 bases to trimming and J lost 2 bases, with 11 bases between them. CDR3 sequence reads: CASSLWAAGTYEQYF. The CDR3 DNA reads TGTGCCAGCAGTTTATGGGCCGCCGGGACCTACGAGCAGTACTTC.

This clone appeared a single time. The chain recombines TRBV18 with TRBJ1-1, with a tentative D call TRBD1 (6 bases). V lost 5 bases to trimming and J lost 2 bases, with 12 bases between them. The CDR3 has 14 residues. Germline V gives CDR1 KGHSH, CDR2 LQKENI. The CDR3 spells CASSFQQGNTEAFF. CDR3 DNA: TGTGCCAGCTCATTTCAACAGGGAAACACTGAAGCTTTCTTT. The variable domain in full, completed from reference TRBV18 and TRBJ1-1, reads NAGVMQNPRHLVRRRGQEARLRCSPMKGHSHVYWYRQLPEEGLKFMVYLQKENIIDESGMPKERFSAEFPKEGPSILRIQQVVRGDSAAYFCASSFQQGNTEAFFGQGTRLTVV.

V usage is TRBV5-1 and J usage is TRBJ2-1; tentatively, D is TRBD2 (6 bases). Germline values: CDR1 SGHRS, CDR2 YFSETQ. This CDR3 is 17 amino acids long. V was clipped by 4 bases and J by 3 bases, with 20 bases between them. The CDR3 region is CASSPAGTLYVYNEQFF. The DNA for the CDR3 is TGCGCCAGCAGCCCGGCCGGGACTCTCTACGTCTACAATGAGCAGTTCTTC.

The chain links TRBV28 to TRBJ2-6; D might be TRBD1 (5 bases). CDR3 length: 18 residues. The germline V and J ends were trimmed by 1 base and 0 bases, with 13 bases remaining between them. Germline lookup yields CDR1 MDHEN and CDR2 SYDVKM. CDR3 region: CASSLFSTANSGANVLTF. The CDR3 DNA reads TGTGCCAGCAGTTTATTTTCGACAGCGAACTCTGGGGCCAACGTCCTGACTTTC.

This chain connects TRBV29-1 to TRBJ2-3; TRBD2 agrees at 10 bases. The V segment lost 6 bases and the J segment 3 bases; nucleotides outside the gene matches: 9. CDR1 is SQVTM, CDR2 ANQGSEA, per germline. CDR3 length equals 15 residues. The CDR3 sequence is CSVRAASGRTDTQYF. CDR3 sequence (DNA): TGCAGCGTGAGAGCCGCTAGCGGGAGAACAGATACGCAGTATTTT.

The rearrangement joins TRBV5-6 to TRBJ2-2, with a tentative D call TRBD2 (5 bases). The CDR3 totals 15 residues. V was cut by 4 bases and J by 0 bases, with 10 bases left in between. The germline CDR1 and CDR2 sequences are SGHDT and YYEEEE. CDR3 residues: CASSRGNANTGELFF. In nucleotides, the CDR3 is TGTGCCAGCAGCCGGGGTAACGCGAACACCGGGGAGCTGTTTTTT.

The J gene is TRBJ1-5, the V gene TRBV6-5; D remains unclear. V was trimmed by 0 bases and J by 5 bases, leaving 8 bases between them. Germline V gene data show CDR1 as MNHEY and CDR2 as SVGAGI. This CDR3 is built from 14 residues. The CDR3 sequence is CASSYSGHDQPQHF. DNA for the CDR3: TGTGCCAGCAGTTACTCTGGGCACGATCAGCCCCAGCATTTT.

The CDR3 nucleotides are TGTGCCAGCAGCGGGTCCCGGGGAGGCCCGAACACCGGGGAGCTGTTTTTT. Amino acids: CASSGSRGGPNTGELFF. The rearrangement uses TRBV9 and TRBJ2-2; weak D call: TRBD2 (6 bases). This CDR3 spans 17 amino acids. Germline lookup yields CDR1 SGDLS and CDR2 YYNGEE. V lost 3 bases, J lost 0 bases, and 15 bases lay in between.

The V and J genes are TRBV19 and TRBJ2-1; maybe TRBD1 (6 bases). The CDR3 extends over 17 amino acids. V gave up 3 bases and J gave up 4 bases, with 19 bases separating them. Germline lookup yields CDR1 LNHDA and CDR2 SQIVND (reference sequence). CDR3 region: CASSILRGTTGYNEQFF. In DNA, the CDR3 is TGTGCCAGTAGTATCTTGAGAGGGACAACAGGGTACAATGAGCAGTTCTTC.

The chain has TRBV18 and TRBJ2-7; D not certain. The germline V gene has CDR1 KGHSH and CDR2 LQKENI. This CDR3 has 16 amino acids. V dropped 1 base and J dropped 0 bases, with 13 bases sitting between them. The CDR3, as DNA: TGTGCCAGCTCACCACAGTGGCAGGCGAGCTCCTACGAGCAGTACTTC. Amino acids: CASSPQWQASSYEQYF.

Only one count was recorded for this clone. V gene TRBV20-1 combines with J gene TRBJ2-1; D is possibly TRBD2 (5 bases). Trimming cost V 6 bases and J 9 bases, with 12 bases left between them. The CDR3 runs 11 residues. CDR1 DFQATT and CDR2 SNEGSKA come from the germline V gene (reference sequence). Here the CDR3 DNA reads TGCAGTGCCATCGACTACTTTGAGCAGTTCTTC. Translating gives CSAIDYFEQFF.

The rearrangement joins TRBV28 to TRBJ1-5; TRBD1 might be the D (6 bases). Trimming shortened V by 2 bases and J by 3 bases, and 8 bases separated the two germline ends. In germline, CDR1 is MDHEN, CDR2 SYDVKM. The CDR3 has 14 amino acids. Here the CDR3 DNA reads TGTGCCAGCAGTTTAGGACAGTACAATCAGCCCCAGCATTTT. The encoded protein is CASSLGQYNQPQHF.

The chain combines TRBV7-8 with TRBJ2-5; D possibly corresponds to TRBD1 (7 bases). V shed 6 bases and J shed 5 bases, with 16 bases lying between them. The CDR3 length is 14 residues. Germline V CDR1 and CDR2: SGHVS, FQNEAQ. The chain's CDR3 is CASRPGGSLETQYF. The CDR3 nucleotides read TGTGCCAGCAGACCAGGGGGGAGCCTGGAGACCCAGTACTTC. Complete variable domain (other parts from reference TRBV7-8 and TRBJ2-5): GAGVSQSPRYKVAKRGQDVALRCDPISGHVSLFWYQQALGQGPEFLTYFQNEAQLDKSGLPSDRFFAERPEGSVSTLKIQRTQQEDSAVYLCASRPGGSLETQYFGPGTRLLVL.

The gene calls are TRBV5-1 and TRBJ1-2; 9 bases line up with TRBD1. V was pared by 2 bases and J by 6 bases, with 8 bases of the junction left unmatched. CDR1 is SGHRS and CDR2 is YFSETQ in the germline V gene. The length of the CDR3 is 15 residues. The CDR3 sequence: CASSLPETGGHGYTF. The CDR3 coding sequence is TGCGCCAGCAGCTTACCGGAGACAGGGGGTCATGGCTACACCTTC. Full variable domain (outside the CDR3, taken from reference TRBV5-1 and TRBJ1-2): KAGVTQTPRYLIKTRGQQVTLSCSPISGHRSVSWYQQTPGQGLQFLFEYFSETQRNKGNFPGRFSGRQFSNSRSEMNVSTLELGDSALYLCASSLPETGGHGYTFGSGTRLTVV.

This sequence joins TRBV5-4 and TRBJ2-6, with TRBD1 as a possible D gene (5 bases). The CDR3 covers 18 residues. Germline V CDR1 and CDR2: SGHNT, YYREEE (reference sequence). Trimming removed 0 bases at V and 2 bases at J, with 15 bases between. CDR3 DNA sequence: TGTGCCAGCAGCTTGGCGTTGAGGCAGGGCCCTGGGGCCAACGTCCTGACTTTC. This codes for CASSLALRQGPGANVLTF.

The J gene is TRBJ2-4, the V gene TRBV5-4, with D possibly matching TRBD1 (6 bases). Germline values: CDR1 SGHNT, CDR2 YYREEE (reference sequence). Trimming removed 0 bases at V and 5 bases at J, with 9 bases between. This CDR3 has 14 residues. The CDR3 sequence: CASSLVGGENIQYF. The DNA for the CDR3 is TGTGCCAGCAGCTTGGTAGGGGGAGAAAACATTCAGTACTTC.